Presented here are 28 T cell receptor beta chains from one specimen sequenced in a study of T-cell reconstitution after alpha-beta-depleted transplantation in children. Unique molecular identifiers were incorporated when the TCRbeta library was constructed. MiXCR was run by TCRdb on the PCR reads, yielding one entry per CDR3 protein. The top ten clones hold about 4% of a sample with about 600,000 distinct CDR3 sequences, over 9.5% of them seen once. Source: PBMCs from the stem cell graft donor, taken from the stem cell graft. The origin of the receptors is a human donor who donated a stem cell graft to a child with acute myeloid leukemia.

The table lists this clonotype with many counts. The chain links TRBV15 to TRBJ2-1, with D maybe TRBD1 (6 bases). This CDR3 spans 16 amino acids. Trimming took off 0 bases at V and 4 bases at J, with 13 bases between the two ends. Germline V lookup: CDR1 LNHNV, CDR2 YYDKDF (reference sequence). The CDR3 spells CATSRDLRGRYNEQFF. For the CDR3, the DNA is TGTGCCACCAGCAGAGATTTAAGGGGGAGATACAATGAGCAGTTCTTC.

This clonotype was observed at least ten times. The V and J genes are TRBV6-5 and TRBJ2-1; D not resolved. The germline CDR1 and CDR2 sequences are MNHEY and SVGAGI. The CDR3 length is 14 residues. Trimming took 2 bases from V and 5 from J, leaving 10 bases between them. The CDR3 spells CASSYRPYDNEQFF. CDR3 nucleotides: TGTGCCAGCAGTTACAGGCCGTATGACAATGAGCAGTTCTTC.

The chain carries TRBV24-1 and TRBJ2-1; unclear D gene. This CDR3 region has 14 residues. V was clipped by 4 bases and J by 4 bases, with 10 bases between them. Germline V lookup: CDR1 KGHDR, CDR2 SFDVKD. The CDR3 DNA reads TGTGCCACCAGTGACAGCGTAATATACAATGAGCAGTTCTTC. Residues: CATSDSVIYNEQFF.

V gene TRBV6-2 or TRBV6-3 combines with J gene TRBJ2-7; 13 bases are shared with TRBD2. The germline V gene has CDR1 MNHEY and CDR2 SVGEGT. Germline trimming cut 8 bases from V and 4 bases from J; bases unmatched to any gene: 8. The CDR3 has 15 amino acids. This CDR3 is CASLTTSGRRYEQYF. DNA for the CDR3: TGTGCCAGCCTTACGACTAGCGGGAGGAGGTACGAGCAGTACTTC.

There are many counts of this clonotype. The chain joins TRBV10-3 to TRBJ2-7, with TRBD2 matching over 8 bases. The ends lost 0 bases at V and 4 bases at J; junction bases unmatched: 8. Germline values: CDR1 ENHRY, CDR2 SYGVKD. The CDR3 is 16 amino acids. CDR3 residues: CAISESAGVGAYEQYF. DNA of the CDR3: TGTGCCATCAGTGAGTCAGCGGGAGTAGGGGCATACGAGCAGTACTTC.

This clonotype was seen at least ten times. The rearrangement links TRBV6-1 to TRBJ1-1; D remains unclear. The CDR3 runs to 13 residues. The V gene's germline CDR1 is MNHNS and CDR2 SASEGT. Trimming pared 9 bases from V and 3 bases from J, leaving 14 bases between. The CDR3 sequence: CASFRLSDTEAFF. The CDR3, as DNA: TGTGCCAGTTTCCGGTTGTCTGACACTGAAGCTTTCTTT.

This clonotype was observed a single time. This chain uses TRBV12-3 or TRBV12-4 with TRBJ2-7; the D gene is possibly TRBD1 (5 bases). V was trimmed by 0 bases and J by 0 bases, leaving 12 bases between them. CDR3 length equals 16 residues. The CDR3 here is CASSLAPKTASYEQYF. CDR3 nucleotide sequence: TGTGCCAGCAGTTTAGCGCCGAAGACAGCCTCCTACGAGCAGTACTTC.

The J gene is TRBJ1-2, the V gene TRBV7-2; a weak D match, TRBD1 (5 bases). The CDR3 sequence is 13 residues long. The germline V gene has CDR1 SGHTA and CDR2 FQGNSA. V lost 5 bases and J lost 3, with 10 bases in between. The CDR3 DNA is TGTGCCAGCAGCCAAACGACAGACTATGGCTACACCTTC. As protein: CASSQTTDYGYTF.

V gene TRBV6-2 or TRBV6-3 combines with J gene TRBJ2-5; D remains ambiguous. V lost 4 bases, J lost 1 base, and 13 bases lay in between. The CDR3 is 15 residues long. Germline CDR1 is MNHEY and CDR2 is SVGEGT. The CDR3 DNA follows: TGTGCCAGCAGTTTATTAAACAGCGCCCAAGAGACCCAGTACTTC. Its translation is CASSLLNSAQETQYF.

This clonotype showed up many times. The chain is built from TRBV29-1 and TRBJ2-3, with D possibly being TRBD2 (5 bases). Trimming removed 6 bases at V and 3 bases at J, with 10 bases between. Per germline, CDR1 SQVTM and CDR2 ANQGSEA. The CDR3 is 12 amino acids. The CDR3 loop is CSVNTGTDTQYF. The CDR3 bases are TGCAGCGTAAACACGGGGACAGATACGCAGTATTTT.

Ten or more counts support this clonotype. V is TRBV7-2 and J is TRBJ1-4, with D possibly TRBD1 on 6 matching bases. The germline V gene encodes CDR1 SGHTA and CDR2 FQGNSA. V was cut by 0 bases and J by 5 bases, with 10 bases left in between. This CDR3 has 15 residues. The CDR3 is CASSLAPGVNEKLFF. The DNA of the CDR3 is TGTGCCAGCAGCTTAGCCCCAGGGGTGAATGAAAAACTGTTTTTT. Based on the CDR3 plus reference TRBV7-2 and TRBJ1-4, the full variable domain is GAGVSQSPSNKVTEKGKDVELRCDPISGHTALYWYRQSLGQGLEFLIYFQGNSAPDKSGLPSDRFSAERTGGSVSTLTIQRTQQEDSAVYLCASSLAPGVNEKLFFGSGTQLSVL.

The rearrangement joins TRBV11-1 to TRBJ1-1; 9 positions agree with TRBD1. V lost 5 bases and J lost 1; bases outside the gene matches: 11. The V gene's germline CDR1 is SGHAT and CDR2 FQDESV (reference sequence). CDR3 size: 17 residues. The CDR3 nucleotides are TGTGCCAGCAGCCCCTCCCCGGGACAGGGAGGGAACACTGAAGCTTTCTTT. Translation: CASSPSPGQGGNTEAFF.

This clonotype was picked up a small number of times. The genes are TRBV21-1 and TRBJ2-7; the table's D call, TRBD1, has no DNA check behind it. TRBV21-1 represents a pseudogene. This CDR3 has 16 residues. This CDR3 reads CASSKESGGRDNEQYF. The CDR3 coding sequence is TGTGCCAGCAGCAAAGAGTCAGGGGGACGCGACAACGAGCAGTACTTC.

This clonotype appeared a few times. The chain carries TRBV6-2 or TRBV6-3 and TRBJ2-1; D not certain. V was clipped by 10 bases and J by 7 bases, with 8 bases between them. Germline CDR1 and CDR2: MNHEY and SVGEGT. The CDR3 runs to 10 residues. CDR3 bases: TGTGCCACCCGGTCAAATGAGCAGTTCTTC. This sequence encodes CATRSNEQFF.

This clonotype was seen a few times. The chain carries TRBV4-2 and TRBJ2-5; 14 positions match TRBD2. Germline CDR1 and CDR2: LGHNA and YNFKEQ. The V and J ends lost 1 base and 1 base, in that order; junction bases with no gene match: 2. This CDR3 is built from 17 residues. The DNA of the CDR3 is TGTGCCAGCAGCCAAGGGGGGACTAGCGGGAGCCAAGAGACCCAGTACTTC. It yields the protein CASSQGGTSGSQETQYF.

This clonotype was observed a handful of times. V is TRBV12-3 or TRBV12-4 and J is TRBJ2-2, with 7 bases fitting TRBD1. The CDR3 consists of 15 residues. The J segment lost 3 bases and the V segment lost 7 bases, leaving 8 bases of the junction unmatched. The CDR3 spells CASTLNRGYTGELFF. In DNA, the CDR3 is TGTGCCAGCACCTTAAACAGGGGCTACACCGGGGAGCTGTTTTTT.

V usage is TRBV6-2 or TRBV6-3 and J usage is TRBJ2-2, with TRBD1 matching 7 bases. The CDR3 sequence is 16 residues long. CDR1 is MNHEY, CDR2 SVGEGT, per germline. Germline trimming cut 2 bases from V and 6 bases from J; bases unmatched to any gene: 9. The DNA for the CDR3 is TGTGCCAGCAGTTACCCAAGACAGGGCGGTGCCGGGGAGCTGTTTTTT. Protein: CASSYPRQGGAGELFF.

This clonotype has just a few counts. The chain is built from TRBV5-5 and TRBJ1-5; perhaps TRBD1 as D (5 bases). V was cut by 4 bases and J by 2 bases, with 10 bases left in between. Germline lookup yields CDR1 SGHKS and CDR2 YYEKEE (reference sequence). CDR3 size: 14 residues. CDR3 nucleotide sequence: TGTGCCAGCAGCCCGTCGACAGGCAATCAGCCCCAGCATTTT. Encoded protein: CASSPSTGNQPQHF.

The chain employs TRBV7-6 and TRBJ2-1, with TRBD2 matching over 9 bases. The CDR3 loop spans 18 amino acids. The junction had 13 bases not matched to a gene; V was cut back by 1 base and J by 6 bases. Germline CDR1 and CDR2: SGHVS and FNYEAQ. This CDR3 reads CASSLELSGSNGFNEQFF. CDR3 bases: TGTGCCAGCAGCTTAGAGCTTAGCGGGAGTAATGGGTTCAATGAGCAGTTCTTC.

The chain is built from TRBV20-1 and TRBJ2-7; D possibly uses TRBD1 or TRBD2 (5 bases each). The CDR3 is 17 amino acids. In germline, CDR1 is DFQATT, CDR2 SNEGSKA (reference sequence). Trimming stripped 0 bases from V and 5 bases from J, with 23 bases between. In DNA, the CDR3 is TGCAGTGCTAGAGAGAAGACAGAGCTGACTATAAGGAACGAGCAGTACTTC. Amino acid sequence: CSAREKTELTIRNEQYF.

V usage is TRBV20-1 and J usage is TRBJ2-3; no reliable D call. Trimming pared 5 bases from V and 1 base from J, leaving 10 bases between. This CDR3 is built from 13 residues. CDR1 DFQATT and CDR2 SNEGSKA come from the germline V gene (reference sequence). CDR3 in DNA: TGCAGTGCTCACCATAGGGGCACAGATACGCAGTATTTT. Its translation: CSAHHRGTDTQYF.

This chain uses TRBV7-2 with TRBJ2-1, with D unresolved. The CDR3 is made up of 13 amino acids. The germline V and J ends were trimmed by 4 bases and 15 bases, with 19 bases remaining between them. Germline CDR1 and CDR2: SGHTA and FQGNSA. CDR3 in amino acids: CASSSEGSPSSFF. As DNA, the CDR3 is TGTGCCAGCAGCTCAGAAGGAAGCCCCTCTTCGTTCTTC.

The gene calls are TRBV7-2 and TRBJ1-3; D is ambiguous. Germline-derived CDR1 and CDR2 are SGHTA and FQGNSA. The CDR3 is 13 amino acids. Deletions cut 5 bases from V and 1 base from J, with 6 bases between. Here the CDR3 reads CASSGGSGNTIYF. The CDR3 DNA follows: TGTGCCAGCAGCGGAGGGTCTGGAAACACCATATATTTT.

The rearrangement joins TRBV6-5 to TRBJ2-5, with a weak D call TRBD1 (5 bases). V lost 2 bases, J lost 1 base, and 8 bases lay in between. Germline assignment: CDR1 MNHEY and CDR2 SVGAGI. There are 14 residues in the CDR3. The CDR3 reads CASSYRGPQETQYF. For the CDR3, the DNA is TGTGCCAGCAGTTACAGGGGCCCCCAAGAGACCCAGTACTTC.

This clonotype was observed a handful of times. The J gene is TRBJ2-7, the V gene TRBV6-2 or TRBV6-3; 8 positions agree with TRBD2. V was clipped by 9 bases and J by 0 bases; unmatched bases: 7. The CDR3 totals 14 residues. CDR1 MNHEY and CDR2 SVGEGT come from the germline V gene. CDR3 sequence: CASDLAGRSYEQYF. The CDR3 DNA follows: TGTGCCAGTGACCTAGCGGGCCGCTCCTACGAGCAGTACTTC.

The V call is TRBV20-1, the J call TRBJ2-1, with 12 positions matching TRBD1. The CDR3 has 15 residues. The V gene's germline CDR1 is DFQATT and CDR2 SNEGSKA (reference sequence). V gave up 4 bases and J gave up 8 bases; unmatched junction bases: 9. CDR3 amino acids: CSATKRDRGLDEQFF. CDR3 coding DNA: TGCAGTGCTACAAAAAGGGACAGGGGGCTCGATGAGCAGTTCTTC.

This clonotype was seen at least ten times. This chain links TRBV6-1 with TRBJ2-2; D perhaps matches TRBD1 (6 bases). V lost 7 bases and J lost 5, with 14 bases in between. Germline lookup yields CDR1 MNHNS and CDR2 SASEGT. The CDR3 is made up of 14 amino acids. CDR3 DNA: TGTGCCAGCAAACGGGACATCCCAACCGGGGAGCTGTTTTTT. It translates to CASKRDIPTGELFF.

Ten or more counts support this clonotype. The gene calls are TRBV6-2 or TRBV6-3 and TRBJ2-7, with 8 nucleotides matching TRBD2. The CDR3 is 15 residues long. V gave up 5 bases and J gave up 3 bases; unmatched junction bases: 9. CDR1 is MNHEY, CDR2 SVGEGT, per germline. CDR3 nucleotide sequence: TGTGCCAGCAGTCATCCTCGGAGCGGGAGCTACGAGCAGTACTTC. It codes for CASSHPRSGSYEQYF.